Below, one TCR beta chain is given with its context. No antigen is known for it. Trimming at V came to 8 bases and at J to 6 bases, leaving 4 bases not matched to a gene. The CDR3 has 14 amino acids. Total RNA was isolated from each sample in quantities of at least 6 micrograms. This entry belongs to a study of blood T cells in healthy people across ages. Study results and caveats: Since the PBMCs were unsorted, naive and antigen-experienced cells could not be conclusively compared.

Then a second PCR, running roughly 6 to 12 cycles, was carried out with a sample-barcoded 5' primer and a J-beta primer mix. One entry per CDR3 protein, called by TCRdb with MiXCR from the 5' RACE reads. Found here are about 640,000 distinct CDR3 sequences, about 53% of them singletons; the top ten hold approximately 40%. The TCR was taken from a man between 60 and 75 years old in good health. Sequenced: blood. The chain couples TRBV12-3 or TRBV12-4 to TRBJ2-3, with TRBD2 matching 14 bases. In DNA form, the CDR3 reads TGTGCCAGCGGGACTAGCGGGGGTTCTGATACGCAGTATTTT. This encodes CASGTSGGSDTQYF.